This TCR beta chain stems from a study of cytomegalovirus exposure and HLA in healthy donors. At the level of the study: Most donors, 70% to 85% of 398 genotyped, fell in the Caucasian-associated ancestry cluster. Study conclusions and caveats: The later analysis indicated that the majority of CMV-associated TCR beta chains appeared HLA-restricted.

This clone was seen just once. The antigen remains undetermined. The donors, nominally healthy at sampling, likely had unrecorded immune exposures. Trimming cost V 10 bases and J 3 bases, with 12 bases left between them. This CDR3 is 12 amino acids long. Germline loops: CDR1 MDHEN, CDR2 SYDVKM. 60 Vbeta and 13 Jbeta primers were used in PCR. This table comes from immunoSEQ multiplex PCR, and its TCRdb copy is limited to in-frame clones, with some not included. The sample gives under 200,000 clones, under 80% of which show up once; about 3.4% is in the top ten. The TCR originated in a female donor in good health and CMV-seronegative. Sequencing was done on a sample of PBMCs. The rearrangement links TRBV28 to TRBJ2-5; weak D call: TRBD1 (5 bases). Written as DNA, the CDR3 is TGTGCCACCTCTCGACAGAAAGAGACCCAGTACTTC. This codes for CATSRQKETQYF.